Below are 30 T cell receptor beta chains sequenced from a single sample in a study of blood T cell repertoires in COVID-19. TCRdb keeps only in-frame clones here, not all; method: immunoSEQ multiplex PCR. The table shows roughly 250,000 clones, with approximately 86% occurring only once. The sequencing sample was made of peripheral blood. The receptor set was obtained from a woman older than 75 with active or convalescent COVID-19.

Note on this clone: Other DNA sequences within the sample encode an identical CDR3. The CDR3 bases are TGCGCCAGCAGCTGGGGGACAGGGGGCACTGAAGCTTTCTTT. Translated: CASSWGTGGTEAFF. The V call is TRBV5-1, the J call TRBJ1-1, with 11 bases fitting TRBD1. V shed 3 bases, J shed 4 bases, and the junction held 2 bases outside the gene matches. Germline V CDR1 and CDR2: SGHRS, YFSETQ. CDR3 length equals 14 residues.

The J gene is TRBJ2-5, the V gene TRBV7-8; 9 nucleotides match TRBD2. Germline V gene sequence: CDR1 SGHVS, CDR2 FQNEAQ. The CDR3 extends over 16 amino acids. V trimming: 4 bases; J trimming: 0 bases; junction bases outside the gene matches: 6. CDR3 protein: CASSSYSGSHQETQYF. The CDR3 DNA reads TGTGCCAGCAGCTCGTATAGCGGGAGTCACCAAGAGACCCAGTACTTC.

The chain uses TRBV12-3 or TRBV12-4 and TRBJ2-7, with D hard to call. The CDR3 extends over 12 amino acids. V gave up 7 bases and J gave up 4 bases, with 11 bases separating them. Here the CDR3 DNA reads TGTGCCAGCACCGACTCGACTTACGAGCAGTACTTC. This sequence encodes CASTDSTYEQYF.

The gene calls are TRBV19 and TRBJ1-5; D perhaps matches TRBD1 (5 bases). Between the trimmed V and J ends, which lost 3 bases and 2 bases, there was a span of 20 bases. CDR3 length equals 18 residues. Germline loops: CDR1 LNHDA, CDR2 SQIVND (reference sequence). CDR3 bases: TGTGCCAGTAGTATGGTAGTGGGACTCTCGTATGGCAATCAGCCCCAGCATTTT. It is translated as CASSMVVGLSYGNQPQHF.

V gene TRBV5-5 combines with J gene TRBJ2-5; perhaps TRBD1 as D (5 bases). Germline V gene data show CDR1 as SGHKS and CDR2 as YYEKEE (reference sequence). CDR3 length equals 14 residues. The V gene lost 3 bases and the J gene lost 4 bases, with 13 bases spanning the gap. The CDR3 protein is CASSSDQGVETQYF. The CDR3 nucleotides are TGTGCCAGCAGCTCCGACCAAGGGGTAGAGACCCAGTACTTC.

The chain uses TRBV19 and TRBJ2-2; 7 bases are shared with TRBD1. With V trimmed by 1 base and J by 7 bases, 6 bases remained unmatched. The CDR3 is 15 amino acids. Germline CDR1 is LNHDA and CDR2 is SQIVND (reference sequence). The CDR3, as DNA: TGTGCCAGTAGTATAGGTCCGACAGGGTACGGGGAGCTGTTTTTT. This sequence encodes CASSIGPTGYGELFF.

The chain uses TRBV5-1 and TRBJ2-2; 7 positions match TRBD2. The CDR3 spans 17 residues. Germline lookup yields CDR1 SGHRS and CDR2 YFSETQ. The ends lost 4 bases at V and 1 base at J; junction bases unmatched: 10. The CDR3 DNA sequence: TGCGCCAGCAGCCAAAATAGCGGGTCTAAGAACACCGGGGAGCTGTTTTTT. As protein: CASSQNSGSKNTGELFF.

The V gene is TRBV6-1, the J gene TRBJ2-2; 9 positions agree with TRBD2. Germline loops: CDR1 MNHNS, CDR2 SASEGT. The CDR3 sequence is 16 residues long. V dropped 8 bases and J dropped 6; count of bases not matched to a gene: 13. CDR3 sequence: CASRQGGLAGAGELFF. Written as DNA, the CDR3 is TGTGCCAGCCGTCAAGGGGGACTAGCTGGCGCCGGGGAGCTGTTTTTT.

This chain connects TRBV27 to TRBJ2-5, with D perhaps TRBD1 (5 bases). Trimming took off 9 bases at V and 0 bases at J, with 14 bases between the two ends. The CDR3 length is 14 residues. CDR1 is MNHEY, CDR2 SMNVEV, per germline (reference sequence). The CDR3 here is CARSYRMDQETQYF. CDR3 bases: TGTGCCAGGTCGTACAGGATGGACCAAGAGACCCAGTACTTC.

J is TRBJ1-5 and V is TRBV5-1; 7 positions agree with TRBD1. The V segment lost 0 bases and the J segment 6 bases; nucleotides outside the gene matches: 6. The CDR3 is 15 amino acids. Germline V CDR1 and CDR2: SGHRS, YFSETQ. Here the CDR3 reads CASSLATGDGQPQHF. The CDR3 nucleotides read TGCGCCAGCAGCTTGGCCACAGGGGACGGTCAGCCCCAGCATTTT.

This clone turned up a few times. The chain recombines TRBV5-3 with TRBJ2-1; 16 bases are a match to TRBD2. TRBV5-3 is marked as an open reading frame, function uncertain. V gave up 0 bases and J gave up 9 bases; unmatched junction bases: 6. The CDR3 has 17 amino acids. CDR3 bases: TGTGCCAGAAGCTTGGCCGGGACTAGCGGGGGGGCCTCTGAGCAGTTCTTC. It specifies CARSLAGTSGGASEQFF.

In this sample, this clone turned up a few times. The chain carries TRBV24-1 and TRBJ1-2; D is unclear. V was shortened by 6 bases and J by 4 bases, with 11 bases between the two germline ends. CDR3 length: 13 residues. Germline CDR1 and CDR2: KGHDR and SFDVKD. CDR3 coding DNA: TGTGCCACCAGTTCACAAAACGCCTATGGCTACACCTTC. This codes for CATSSQNAYGYTF.

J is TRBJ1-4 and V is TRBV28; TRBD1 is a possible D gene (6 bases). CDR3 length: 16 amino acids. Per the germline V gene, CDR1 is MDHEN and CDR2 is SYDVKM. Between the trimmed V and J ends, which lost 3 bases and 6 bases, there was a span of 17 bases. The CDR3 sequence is CASSFPLGRGDEKLFF. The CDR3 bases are TGTGCCAGCAGTTTTCCGTTGGGCAGGGGCGATGAAAAACTGTTTTTT.

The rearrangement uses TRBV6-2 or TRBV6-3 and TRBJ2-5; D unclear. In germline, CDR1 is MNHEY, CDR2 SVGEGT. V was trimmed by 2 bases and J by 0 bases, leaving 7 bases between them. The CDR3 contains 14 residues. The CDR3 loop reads CASSYRAYQETQYF. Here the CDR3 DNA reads TGTGCCAGCAGTTACCGAGCATACCAAGAGACCCAGTACTTC.

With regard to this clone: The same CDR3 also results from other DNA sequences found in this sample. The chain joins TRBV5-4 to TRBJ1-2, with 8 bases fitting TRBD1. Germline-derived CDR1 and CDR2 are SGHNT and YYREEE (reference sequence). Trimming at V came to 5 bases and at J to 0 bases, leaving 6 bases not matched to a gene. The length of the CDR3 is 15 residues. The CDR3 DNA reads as TGTGCCAGCAGTTTCGGACAGGGCGCTAACTATGGCTACACCTTC. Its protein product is CASSFGQGANYGYTF.

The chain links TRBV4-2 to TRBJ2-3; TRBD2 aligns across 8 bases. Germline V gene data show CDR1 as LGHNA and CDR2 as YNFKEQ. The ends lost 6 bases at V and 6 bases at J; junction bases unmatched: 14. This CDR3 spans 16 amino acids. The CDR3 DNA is TGTGCCAGCAGTCCACTCGGGACTAGTAGAGCCGATACGCAGTATTTT. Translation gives CASSPLGTSRADTQYF.

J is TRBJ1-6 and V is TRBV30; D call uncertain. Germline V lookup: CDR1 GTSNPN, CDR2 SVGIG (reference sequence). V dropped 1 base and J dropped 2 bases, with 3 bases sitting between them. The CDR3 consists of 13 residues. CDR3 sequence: CAWSDTYNSPLHF. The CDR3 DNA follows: TGTGCCTGGAGTGATACCTATAATTCACCCCTCCACTTT.

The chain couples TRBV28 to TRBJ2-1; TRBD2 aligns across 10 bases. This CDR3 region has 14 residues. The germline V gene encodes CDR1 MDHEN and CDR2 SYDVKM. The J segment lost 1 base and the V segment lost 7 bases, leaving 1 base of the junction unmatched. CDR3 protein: CASTSGSSYNEQFF. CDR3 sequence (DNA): TGTGCCAGCACTAGCGGGAGTTCCTACAATGAGCAGTTCTTC.

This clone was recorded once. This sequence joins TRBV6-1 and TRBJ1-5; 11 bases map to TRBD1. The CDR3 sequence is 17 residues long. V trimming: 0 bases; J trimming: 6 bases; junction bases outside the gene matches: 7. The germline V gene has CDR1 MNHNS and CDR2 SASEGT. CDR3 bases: TGTGCCAGCAGTGAAGCGAGGACAGGGGGCGTGGGTCAGCCCCAGCATTTT. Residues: CASSEARTGGVGQPQHF.

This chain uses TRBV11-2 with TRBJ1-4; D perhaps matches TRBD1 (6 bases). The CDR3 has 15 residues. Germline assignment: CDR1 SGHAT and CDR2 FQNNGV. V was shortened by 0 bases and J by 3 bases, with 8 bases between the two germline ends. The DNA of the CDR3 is TGTGCCAGCAGCTTAGACCAGGGGTCTAATGAAAAACTGTTTTTT. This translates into CASSLDQGSNEKLFF.

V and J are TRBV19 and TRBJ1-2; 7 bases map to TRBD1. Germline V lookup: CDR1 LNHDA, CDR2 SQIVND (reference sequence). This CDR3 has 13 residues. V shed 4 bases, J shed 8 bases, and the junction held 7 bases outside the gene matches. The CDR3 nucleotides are TGTGCCAGTAGTACCGGACAGGTCTACGGCTACACCTTC. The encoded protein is CASSTGQVYGYTF.

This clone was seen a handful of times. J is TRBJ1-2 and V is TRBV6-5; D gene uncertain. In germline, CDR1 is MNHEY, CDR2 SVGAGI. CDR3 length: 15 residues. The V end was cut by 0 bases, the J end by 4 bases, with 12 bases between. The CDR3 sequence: CASSYSHRTSYGYTF. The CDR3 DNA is TGTGCCAGCAGTTACTCGCACAGAACCTCCTATGGCTACACCTTC.

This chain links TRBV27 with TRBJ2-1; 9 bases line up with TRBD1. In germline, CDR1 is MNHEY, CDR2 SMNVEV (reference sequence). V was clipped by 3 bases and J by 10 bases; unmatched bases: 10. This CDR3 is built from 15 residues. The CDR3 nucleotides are TGTGCCAGCAGTTTCTACGAGGACAGGGGTTACGAGCAGTTCTTC. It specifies CASSFYEDRGYEQFF.

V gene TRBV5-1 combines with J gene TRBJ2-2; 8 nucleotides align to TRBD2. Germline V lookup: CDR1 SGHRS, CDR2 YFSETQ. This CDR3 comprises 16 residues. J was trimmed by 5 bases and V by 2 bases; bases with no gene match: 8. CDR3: CASSLYSGSGTGELFF. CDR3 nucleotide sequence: TGCGCCAGCAGCTTATACAGCGGGAGTGGAACCGGGGAGCTGTTTTTT. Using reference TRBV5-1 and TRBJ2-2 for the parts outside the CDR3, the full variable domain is KAGVTQTPRYLIKTRGQQVTLSCSPISGHRSVSWYQQTPGQGLQFLFEYFSETQRNKGNFPGRFSGRQFSNSRSEMNVSTLELGDSALYLCASSLYSGSGTGELFFGEGSRLTVL.

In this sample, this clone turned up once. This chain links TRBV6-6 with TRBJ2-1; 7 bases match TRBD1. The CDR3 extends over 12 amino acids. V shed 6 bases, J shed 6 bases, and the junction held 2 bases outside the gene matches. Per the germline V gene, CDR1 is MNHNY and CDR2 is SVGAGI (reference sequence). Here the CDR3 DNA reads TGTGCCAGCAGCCGGGACAGCAATGAGCAGTTCTTC. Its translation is CASSRDSNEQFF.

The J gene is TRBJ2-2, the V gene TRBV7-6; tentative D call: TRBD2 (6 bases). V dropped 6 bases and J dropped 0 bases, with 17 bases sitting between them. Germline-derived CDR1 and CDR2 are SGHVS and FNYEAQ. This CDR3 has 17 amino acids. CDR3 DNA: TGTGCCAGCAGACAGGAGGAGGGCAGCGCGAACACCGGGGAGCTGTTTTTT. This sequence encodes CASRQEEGSANTGELFF.

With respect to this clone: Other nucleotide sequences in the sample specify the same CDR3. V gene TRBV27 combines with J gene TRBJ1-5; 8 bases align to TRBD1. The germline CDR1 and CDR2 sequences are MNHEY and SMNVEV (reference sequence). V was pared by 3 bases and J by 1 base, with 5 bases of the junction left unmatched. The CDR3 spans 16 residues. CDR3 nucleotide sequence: TGTGCCAGCAGTTTCGGGACAGGCGGGAGCAATCAGCCCCAGCATTTT. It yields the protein CASSFGTGGSNQPQHF.

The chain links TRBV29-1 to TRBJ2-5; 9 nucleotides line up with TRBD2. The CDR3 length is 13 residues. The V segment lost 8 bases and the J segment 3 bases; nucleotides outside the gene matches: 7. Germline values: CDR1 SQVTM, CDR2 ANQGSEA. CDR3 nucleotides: TGCAGCTCACAGCGGGGGGCGGAAGAGACCCAGTACTTC. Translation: CSSQRGAEETQYF.

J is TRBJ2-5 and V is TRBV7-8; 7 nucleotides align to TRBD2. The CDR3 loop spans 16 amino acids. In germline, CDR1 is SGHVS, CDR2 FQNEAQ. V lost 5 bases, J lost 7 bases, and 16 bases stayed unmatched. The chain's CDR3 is CASSKYGASGVGTQYF. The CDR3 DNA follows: TGTGCCAGCAGCAAGTATGGGGCTAGCGGTGTGGGGACCCAGTACTTC.

Here the CDR3 DNA reads TGTGCCTGGAGTGTAAATCGGAATCAGCCCCAGCATTTT. Encoded protein: CAWSVNRNQPQHF. The chain is built from TRBV30 and TRBJ1-5; no firm D call. The CDR3 is 13 residues long. V was cut by 0 bases and J by 4 bases, with 7 bases left in between. Germline V gene lookup returns CDR1 GTSNPN and CDR2 SVGIG (reference sequence).